Listed here are 6 T cell receptor beta chains from one sample, sequenced in a study of blood T cell repertoires in COVID-19. Some clones are missing from TCRdb's copy, which holds only in-frame ones; the method was immunoSEQ multiplex PCR. The sample has some 300,000 clones, around 90% seen once. Sequenced sample: PBMCs or T cells enriched from blood (not recorded which). The receptors come from a woman aged 40 to 50 who had recovered from COVID-19.

This clone turned up a few times. The rearrangement uses TRBV9 and TRBJ2-1; maybe TRBD2 (6 bases). CDR1 and CDR2 from the germline V gene are SGDLS and YYNGEE. The CDR3 has 16 amino acids. V was trimmed by 3 bases and J by 2 bases, leaving 15 bases between them. CDR3 nucleotide sequence: TGTGCCAGCAGCGAGCGAGCGGGCCTACCCTACAATGAGCAGTTCTTC. Translation: CASSERAGLPYNEQFF.

The chain recombines TRBV5-1 with TRBJ2-4; 8 nucleotides agree with TRBD2. This CDR3 contains 21 residues. The V gene's germline CDR1 is SGHRS and CDR2 YFSETQ. V shed 4 bases and J 1 base; nucleotides not matched to a gene: 22. The CDR3 DNA follows: TGCGCCAGCAGCGTGGCCCCGAAAACTAGCGGAGGGAGCCCGGCCAAAAACATTCAGTACTTC. Translating gives CASSVAPKTSGGSPAKNIQYF.

The chain uses TRBV5-1 and TRBJ1-1; TRBD1 agrees at 7 bases. Looked up from germline, CDR1 is SGHRS and CDR2 is YFSETQ. The length of the CDR3 is 15 residues. Trimming took 2 bases from V and 3 from J; bases not matched to a gene: 7. The CDR3 region has the DNA TGCGCCAGCAGCTTTACAGGGGCGCAGGACACTGAAGCTTTCTTT. Amino acids: CASSFTGAQDTEAFF.

The V call is TRBV12-3 or TRBV12-4, the J call TRBJ1-5; no clear D. The V and J ends lost 8 bases and 0 bases respectively, with 8 bases between them. The CDR3 spans 13 residues. The CDR3 region is CASRENSNQPQHF. Here the CDR3 DNA reads TGTGCCAGCCGGGAGAATAGCAATCAGCCCCAGCATTTT.

The V and J genes are TRBV6-5 and TRBJ2-2; the match to TRBD1 covers 8 bases. There are 15 residues in the CDR3. Losses at the gene ends were 6 bases for V and 6 bases for J; bases not matched to a gene: 9. Germline V gives CDR1 MNHEY, CDR2 SVGAGI. The DNA of the CDR3 is TGTGCCAGCAGACCAGACAGGGGCGCGGCCGGGGAGCTGTTTTTT. Encoded protein: CASRPDRGAAGELFF.

The V and J genes are TRBV7-2 and TRBJ1-4; no reliable D call. The V end lost 2 bases, the J end lost 8 bases, and 9 bases lay between the germline ends. Germline loops: CDR1 SGHTA, CDR2 FQGNSA. The CDR3 consists of 13 residues. CDR3 DNA sequence: TGTGCCAGCAGCTTAACACCGCCCGAAAAACTGTTTTTT. It is translated as CASSLTPPEKLFF.